A single sample is the source of the 11 T cell receptor beta chains below, sequenced in a study of T-cell reconstitution after alpha-beta-depleted transplantation in children. Unique molecular identifiers tagged the TCRbeta library. Each CDR3 protein gets one entry after TCRdb re-called the PCR reads with MiXCR. The sample includes hundreds of thousands of distinct CDR3 sequences, 24% of them seen just once. This specimen consisted of PBMCs, mostly from graft donor cells, obtained 360 days after TCRalphabeta/CD19-depleted stem cell transplant. The receptors originated from a female patient between 2 and 15 years old who had a stem cell transplant for congenital amegakaryocytic thrombocytopenia, so the T cells may come from the graft donor.

Concerning this clonotype: A junction end diverges from the germline sequence, so it may reflect a read error. This rearrangement joins TRBV6-2 or TRBV6-3 to TRBJ2-7, with TRBD1 matching over 8 bases. Looked up from germline, CDR1 is MNHEY and CDR2 is SVGEGT. The CDR3 covers 15 residues. The CDR3 region is CDQGASKWEVYEQYF. The CDR3 region has the DNA TGCGACCAGGGGGCGAGTAAGTGGGAAGTCTACGAGCAGTACTTC.

This clonotype occurred a few times. This chain connects TRBV4-1 to TRBJ2-3; 9 positions agree with TRBD1. V trimming: 0 bases; J trimming: 4 bases; junction bases outside the gene matches: 8. The V gene's germline CDR1 is MGHRA and CDR2 YSYEKL. The CDR3 is 17 amino acids. The DNA of the CDR3 is TGCGCCAGCAGCCAAGACCGGACAGGGGTTCGGGCAGATACGCAGTATTTT. Its translation is CASSQDRTGVRADTQYF.

This clonotype has a handful of counts. The chain joins TRBV25-1 to TRBJ2-3, with 10 nucleotides matching TRBD1. CDR3 length: 14 residues. Germline assignment: CDR1 MGHDK and CDR2 SYGVNS. V shed 5 bases, J shed 4 bases, and the junction held 3 bases outside the gene matches. The CDR3 spells CASSLTGGADTQYF. The CDR3 coding sequence is TGTGCCAGCAGTTTGACAGGGGGCGCAGATACGCAGTATTTT.

The rearrangement links TRBV18 to TRBJ2-7; TRBD2 might be the D (5 bases). The CDR3 length is 13 residues. The germline CDR1 and CDR2 sequences are KGHSH and LQKENI. The germline V and J ends were trimmed by 4 bases and 3 bases, with 10 bases remaining between them. CDR3 loop: CASSRTWGYEQYF. CDR3 sequence (DNA): TGTGCCAGCTCACGGACTTGGGGCTACGAGCAGTACTTC.

The genes are TRBV12-3 or TRBV12-4 and TRBJ1-2; D might be TRBD1 (5 bases). V was pared by 8 bases and J by 3 bases, with 13 bases between. The CDR3 sequence is 13 residues long. In DNA, the CDR3 is TGTGCCAGCGCACGTACGGGACACTATGGCTACACCTTC. Its translation: CASARTGHYGYTF.

V is TRBV6-1 and J is TRBJ1-5; D unresolved. The CDR3 consists of 13 residues. V lost 6 bases to trimming and J lost 6 bases, with 12 bases between them. The germline V gene encodes CDR1 MNHNS and CDR2 SASEGT. The CDR3 nucleotides read TGTGCCAGCAGCCCAAGCCTCAGTCAGCCCCAGCATTTT. This sequence encodes CASSPSLSQPQHF.

The chain employs TRBV6-5 and TRBJ2-7, with 9 positions matching TRBD1. Germline V gene lookup returns CDR1 MNHEY and CDR2 SVGAGI. The CDR3 sequence is 19 residues long. The J segment lost 2 bases and the V segment lost 0 bases, leaving 14 bases of the junction unmatched. The CDR3 is CASSYSTSPHRDRAYEQYF. CDR3 sequence (DNA): TGTGCCAGCAGTTACTCGACATCACCGCACCGGGACAGGGCCTACGAGCAGTACTTC.

The chain couples TRBV6-2 or TRBV6-3 to TRBJ2-1; unclear D gene. The V gene's germline CDR1 is MNHEY and CDR2 SVGEGT. This CDR3 spans 16 amino acids. Trimming removed 2 bases at V and 1 base at J, with 12 bases between. This CDR3 is CASSYRPAWSYNEQFF. Written as DNA, the CDR3 is TGTGCCAGCAGTTACCGCCCGGCCTGGTCCTACAATGAGCAGTTCTTC.

The chain carries TRBV20-1 and TRBJ1-1; D may be TRBD1 (5 bases). CDR1 is DFQATT, CDR2 SNEGSKA, per germline (reference sequence). CDR3 length: 14 amino acids. V lost 6 bases, J lost 0 bases, and 14 bases lay in between. The CDR3 DNA reads as TGCAGTGCCTTGACAGTTTTGATGAACACTGAAGCTTTCTTT. Translating it yields CSALTVLMNTEAFF.

The rearrangement uses TRBV19 and TRBJ2-1; D is possibly TRBD2 (5 bases). V lost 3 bases and J 3 bases, leaving 12 bases between the germline ends. Germline V gives CDR1 LNHDA, CDR2 SQIVND (reference sequence). The CDR3 loop spans 15 amino acids. The CDR3 nucleotides are TGTGCCAGTAGTATCACTAGTTTAAGCTACAATGAGCAGTTCTTC. Its translation is CASSITSLSYNEQFF.

V and J are TRBV6-5 and TRBJ1-6; the D is unclear. Trimming left V 0 bases short and J 10 bases short, with 4 bases between. The CDR3 covers 12 residues. Germline V CDR1 and CDR2: MNHEY, SVGAGI. The CDR3 loop is CASSYSTSPLHF. In DNA form, the CDR3 reads TGTGCCAGCAGTTACTCGACATCACCCCTCCACTTT.